This T cell receptor beta chain appears in the sequencing data of a study of technical replicates of blood from a few donors. The assay was immunoSEQ multiplex PCR, and TCRdb's table has in-frame clones only and misses some. Of tens of thousands of clones in the sample, 90% to 95% were seen once. J lost 5 bases, V lost 4 bases, and 16 bases had no gene match. CDR3 length equals 18 residues. Germline CDR1 SGHNT, CDR2 YYREEE (reference sequence). The receptor's source is a human donor in good health. Sequencing was performed on T cells isolated from PBMCs. The V gene is TRBV5-4, the J gene TRBJ2-7, with 12 positions matching TRBD2. CDR3 sequence: CASSQSTSGSLLGDEQYF. The CDR3 nucleotides read TGTGCCAGCAGCCAATCGACTAGCGGGAGCCTTCTTGGGGACGAGCAGTACTTC.